Below, 2 T cell receptor beta chains from the same sample are listed, as sequenced in a study of tumor-infiltrating lymphocytes in primary liver carcinoma. Co-extracted RNA and DNA came from roughly 20-30 mg of unsorted bulk tissue. With a constant-region primer, TCR beta cDNA was made from approximately 520 ng of total RNA. The TCR beta library was amplified through three nested multiplex PCR rounds in a modified ARM-PCR procedure. The first two PCR rounds, around 10 cycles each, used TRBV1-TRBV30 forward primers and a C-beta reverse primer. TCRdb used MiXCR to reprocess the multiplex PCR reads, holding one entry per CDR3 protein. The sample consists of about 74,000 distinct CDR3 sequences, roughly three quarters of them appearing once. The sample comprised liver tumor tissue from sampling region 4. Noted subset: tumor region T4, right-lateral pole. The origin of the receptors is a middle-aged man with primary liver carcinoma and hepatitis B virus infection.

Only a few counts were recorded for this clonotype. One end of the junction varies from germline; a read error may be responsible. CDR3 DNA: TGCGCCAGTAGCCCTCGGGGAGGGGGCCCCTACGAGCAGTACTTT. Its translation: CASSPRGGGPYEQYF. The genes are TRBV4-1 and TRBJ2-7, with D tentatively TRBD1 or TRBD2 (7 bases each). The length of the CDR3 is 15 residues. From germline, CDR1 is MGHRA and CDR2 YSYEKL.

Notes on this clonotype: The junction and the germline gene differ at one end; a read error may be behind it. The V gene is TRBV6-1, the J gene TRBJ1-1; D uncertain. CDR3 size: 15 residues. Germline V lookup: CDR1 MNHNS, CDR2 SASEGT. CDR3 nucleotide sequence: TGTGCCAGCAGACTTACCCGACCCCCGAACACTGAACCTTTCTTT. The encoded protein is CASRLTRPPNTEPFF.